One sample yielded the 22 T cell receptor beta chains listed below, sequenced in a study of graft-versus-host responses after intestinal transplantation. Profiled with immunoSEQ multiplex PCR; TCRdb holds only in-frame clones, not every one. Counted here are approximately 110,000 clones, roughly 93% occurring once; the ten biggest clones make up 1% to 1.5%. No antigen has been assigned to these receptors. The input for sequencing was unstimulated CD8+ T cells sorted from spleen or lymph node cells, taken before transplant. The origin of the receptors is a human donor who was the organ donor for an intestinal transplant.

This clone appeared once. The chain employs TRBV6-6 and TRBJ2-5; 11 nucleotides match TRBD2. The CDR3 is 16 amino acids. Trimming at V came to 6 bases and at J to 6 bases, leaving 12 bases not matched to a gene. Germline CDR1 MNHNY, CDR2 SVGAGI (reference sequence). CDR3 protein: CASSRGFGTSGQTQYF. The CDR3 DNA reads as TGTGCCAGCAGCAGGGGGTTCGGGACTAGCGGACAGACCCAGTACTTC.

The chain employs TRBV6-5 and TRBJ2-7; 8 bases match TRBD1. The germline CDR1 and CDR2 sequences are MNHEY and SVGAGI. V lost 5 bases, J lost 3 bases, and 3 bases stayed unmatched. This CDR3 region has 13 residues. The CDR3 coding sequence is TGTGCCAGCAGTACCGGGACAGGCTACGAGCAGTACTTC. Protein product: CASSTGTGYEQYF.

V is TRBV5-1 and J is TRBJ1-1; a weak D match, TRBD1 (5 bases). The germline CDR1 and CDR2 sequences are SGHRS and YFSETQ. V was clipped by 3 bases and J by 0 bases, with 15 bases between them. This CDR3 region has 16 residues. The CDR3 nucleotides read TGCGCCAGCAGCTGGGGGTCGGGGTTCATGAACACTGAAGCTTTCTTT. Encoded protein: CASSWGSGFMNTEAFF.

This chain uses TRBV7-9 with TRBJ2-2, with unresolved D. The germline V gene has CDR1 SEHNR and CDR2 FQNEAQ (reference sequence). Trimming pared 3 bases from V and 6 bases from J, leaving 5 bases between. This CDR3 spans 12 amino acids. CDR3 loop: CASSFGAGELFF. The CDR3 bases are TGTGCCAGCAGCTTTGGGGCCGGGGAGCTGTTTTTT.

This clone was counted once. J is TRBJ1-1 and V is TRBV27, with TRBD1 as a possible D gene (5 bases). Trimming shortened V by 7 bases and J by 1 base, and 16 bases separated the two germline ends. The CDR3 length is 15 residues. Germline V CDR1 and CDR2: MNHEY, SMNVEV (reference sequence). CDR3 sequence reads: CASTSRWGWNTEAFF. The CDR3 DNA reads as TGTGCCAGCACTTCAAGATGGGGGTGGAACACTGAAGCTTTCTTT.

The chain combines TRBV19 with TRBJ2-7; 7 bases map to TRBD2. CDR1 is LNHDA, CDR2 SQIVND, per germline (reference sequence). The CDR3 extends over 14 amino acids. Trimming removed 6 bases from V and 2 bases from J; junction bases left unmatched: 7. Here the CDR3 DNA reads TGTGCCAGTAGCCCTAGCGGAGGGCCCTACGAGCAGTACTTC. Its protein product is CASSPSGGPYEQYF.

This sequence joins TRBV6-5 and TRBJ2-7; TRBD2 matches 14 bases. The CDR3 runs 14 residues. The germline V gene has CDR1 MNHEY and CDR2 SVGAGI. V lost 5 bases to trimming and J lost 7 bases; unmatched junction nucleotides: 4. CDR3 protein: CASSRTSGRREQYF. The CDR3 DNA is TGTGCCAGCAGTAGGACTAGCGGGAGGAGGGAGCAGTACTTC.

The V and J genes are TRBV4-1 and TRBJ2-2; D unresolved. Trimming took off 3 bases at V and 1 base at J, with 6 bases between the two ends. The CDR3 consists of 14 residues. Germline CDR1 reads MGHRA; CDR2 reads YSYEKL. The CDR3 spells CASSHGVNTGELFF. As DNA, the CDR3 is TGCGCCAGCAGCCACGGAGTGAACACCGGGGAGCTGTTTTTT.

V is TRBV14 and J is TRBJ2-7, with D uncertain. V lost 0 bases and J 3 bases, leaving 6 bases between the germline ends. Germline CDR1 is SGHDN and CDR2 is FVKESK. The CDR3 has 13 residues. This CDR3 is CASSQEPDYEQYF. As DNA, the CDR3 is TGTGCCAGCAGCCAAGAACCAGACTACGAGCAGTACTTC.

The chain links TRBV6-5 to TRBJ2-7; D may match TRBD1 or TRBD2 (6 bases each). Looked up from germline, CDR1 is MNHEY and CDR2 is SVGAGI. The CDR3 consists of 16 residues. The V end lost 0 bases, the J end lost 4 bases, and 16 bases lay between the germline ends. The CDR3 loop reads CASSYSGTTGAYEQYF. In DNA form, the CDR3 reads TGTGCCAGCAGTTACTCCGGGACGACGGGGGCATACGAGCAGTACTTC.

CDR3 protein: CASSLGGLSSSTDTQYF. In DNA, the CDR3 is TGTGCCAGCAGCTTAGGGGGACTGAGTTCTAGCACAGATACGCAGTATTTT. The chain employs TRBV13 and TRBJ2-3; D is perhaps TRBD2 (6 bases). V lost 0 bases to trimming and J lost 0 bases, with 13 bases between them. Germline values: CDR1 PRHDT, CDR2 FYEKMQ (reference sequence). This CDR3 is built from 17 residues.

V is TRBV5-4 and J is TRBJ1-2, with 10 nucleotides matching TRBD1. This CDR3 is 14 amino acids long. J was trimmed by 8 bases and V by 4 bases; bases with no gene match: 8. From germline, CDR1 is SGHNT and CDR2 YYREEE (reference sequence). The CDR3 loop reads CASSPGQGVPGYTF. DNA of the CDR3: TGTGCCAGCAGCCCCGGACAGGGGGTGCCGGGCTACACCTTC. Full variable domain (missing parts from reference TRBV5-4 and TRBJ1-2): ETGVTQSPTHLIKTRGQQVTLRCSSQSGHNTVSWYQQALGQGPQFIFQYYREEENGRGNFPPRFSGLQFPNYSSELNVNALELDDSALYLCASSPGQGVPGYTFGSGTRLTVV.

The chain carries TRBV6-6 and TRBJ2-7; no reliable D call. This CDR3 has 12 residues. The germline gives CDR1 MNHNY, CDR2 SVGAGI (reference sequence). The V end lost 5 bases, the J end lost 4 bases, and 9 bases lay between the germline ends. The CDR3 sequence is CASSPDGYEQYF. Written as DNA, the CDR3 is TGTGCCAGCAGTCCTGACGGATACGAGCAGTACTTC.

This chain uses TRBV4-3 with TRBJ2-2, with 7 bases fitting TRBD1. CDR1 LGHNA and CDR2 YSLEER come from the germline V gene. The CDR3 is 15 residues long. With V trimmed by 0 bases and J by 2 bases, 0 bases remained unmatched. CDR3 DNA sequence: TGCGCCAGCAGCCAAGAAGGGGGCAACACCGGGGAGCTGTTTTTT. This sequence encodes CASSQEGGNTGELFF.

V is TRBV28 and J is TRBJ2-7; D might be TRBD1 (6 bases). Germline values: CDR1 MDHEN, CDR2 SYDVKM. This CDR3 comprises 16 residues. Trimming removed 4 bases from V and 0 bases from J, with 16 bases in between. CDR3 amino acids: CASSSPDSHSSYEQYF. The CDR3 bases are TGTGCCAGCAGTTCGCCGGACAGCCATTCCTCCTACGAGCAGTACTTC.

The V and J genes are TRBV9 and TRBJ2-7; 8 nucleotides agree with TRBD1. V shed 2 bases and J 2 bases; nucleotides not matched to a gene: 6. Looked up from germline, CDR1 is SGDLS and CDR2 is YYNGEE. This CDR3 has 15 amino acids. The CDR3 region is CASSVYGTGTYEQYF. CDR3 nucleotides: TGTGCCAGCAGCGTCTACGGGACAGGCACCTACGAGCAGTACTTC.

The V gene is TRBV29-1, the J gene TRBJ2-1; the D is unclear. The V gene lost 7 bases and the J gene lost 4 bases, with 14 bases spanning the gap. Looked up from germline, CDR1 is SQVTM and CDR2 is ANQGSEA. This CDR3 comprises 13 residues. The CDR3 DNA reads TGCAGCGCCTCTAGGCGCCCTTACAATGAGCAGTTCTTC. Translated: CSASRRPYNEQFF.

V is TRBV5-1 and J is TRBJ1-1; no definite D call. Germline CDR1 and CDR2: SGHRS and YFSETQ. Between the trimmed V and J ends, which lost 2 bases and 6 bases, there was a span of 5 bases. The CDR3 runs 11 residues. The CDR3 spells CASSLGSEAFF. The CDR3, as DNA: TGCGCCAGCAGCTTAGGGTCTGAAGCTTTCTTT.

V and J are TRBV9 and TRBJ2-2; 10 positions match TRBD2. This CDR3 has 16 residues. Germline-derived CDR1 and CDR2 are SGDLS and YYNGEE. Losses at the gene ends were 4 bases for V and 2 bases for J; bases not matched to a gene: 5. CDR3 nucleotides: TGTGCCAGCAGCAGGAAGCGGGAGGGTAACACCGGGGAGCTGTTTTTT. Amino acid sequence: CASSRKREGNTGELFF.

The gene calls are TRBV12-5 and TRBJ2-2; weak D call: TRBD1 (5 bases). This CDR3 has 16 amino acids. Germline CDR1 reads LGHNT; CDR2 reads FRNRAP. Trimming left V 3 bases short and J 0 bases short, with 11 bases between. The CDR3 sequence is CASGFVQAANTGELFF. The CDR3 coding sequence is TGTGCTAGTGGTTTTGTACAGGCCGCGAACACCGGGGAGCTGTTTTTT.

The genes are TRBV19 and TRBJ2-1; 10 nucleotides match TRBD2. V gave up 5 bases and J gave up 8 bases; unmatched junction bases: 6. Per the germline V gene, CDR1 is LNHDA and CDR2 is SQIVND (reference sequence). This CDR3 contains 14 residues. The CDR3 DNA sequence: TGTGCCAGTAGTCCCGGGACTAGCGTCTATGAGCAGTTCTTC. This gives the protein CASSPGTSVYEQFF.

The rearrangement uses TRBV6-5 and TRBJ2-3, with D perhaps matching TRBD1 (6 bases). Trimming took off 2 bases at V and 2 bases at J, with 11 bases between the two ends. The CDR3 totals 15 residues. Germline V gives CDR1 MNHEY, CDR2 SVGAGI. CDR3 bases: TGTGCCAGCAGTTACGGGGACACCGACACAGATACGCAGTATTTT. Translation: CASSYGDTDTDTQYF.